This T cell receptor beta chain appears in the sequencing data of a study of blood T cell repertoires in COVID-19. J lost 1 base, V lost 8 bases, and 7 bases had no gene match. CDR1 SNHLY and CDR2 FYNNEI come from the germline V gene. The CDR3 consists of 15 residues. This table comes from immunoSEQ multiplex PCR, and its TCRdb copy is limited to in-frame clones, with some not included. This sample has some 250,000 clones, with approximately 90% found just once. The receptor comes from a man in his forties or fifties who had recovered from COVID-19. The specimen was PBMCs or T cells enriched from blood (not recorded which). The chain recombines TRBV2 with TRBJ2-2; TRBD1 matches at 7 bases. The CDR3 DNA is TGTGCCAGCCGATACAGGGGCCAGAACACCGGGGAGCTGTTTTTT. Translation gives CASRYRGQNTGELFF.